Detailed here is one T cell receptor beta chain. This clone occurred once. Its specific antigen is unknown. The record has no base qualities; no much larger clone is one base away. In the germline V gene, CDR1 corresponds to MDHEN and CDR2 to SYDVKM. V is cut back by 5 bases and J by 4 bases, with 3 bases in the junction unmatched. The CDR3 runs 14 residues from the cysteine to the phenylalanine. The sequence is cut down to CDR3 DNA, 42 bases in frame from base 1. The CDR3 regions of human TCRbeta chains were subjected to immunosequencing. The original methods were these. Repertoire TCRs were matched against a reference library of SARS-CoV-2-specific TCRs generated with the MIRA antigen-specificity platform. Breadth meant the fraction of unique TCRs that were SARS-CoV-2-associated, whereas depth meant the fraction of total T cells that were SARS-CoV-2-associated. Using the MIRA data, each spike-specific TCR was assigned both to the spike region to which the TCR was reactive and to a CD4 or CD8 class. Log10-transformed breadth and depth values were compared by one-way ANOVA with Sidak's multiple comparisons tests. In TCRdb, the immuneACCESS table is reduced to in-frame sequences with V and J assigned. These tables do not hold every clone; where another copy was compared, an unresolved V gene accounts for under half, and the others remain unexplained. For V, J and clone size, that table is used; D and trimming come from the DNA. The sample has 150,000 or so clones on record, approximately 93% of them singletons. Approximately 0.9% of the sample is held by the ten biggest clonotypes.

The entry originates in a study of T cell responses to AZD1222 COVID-19 vaccine (dated by TCRdb to the early 2020s). About the investigation overall: TCR sequencing covered about 230 trial participants: some 210 given two doses of AZD1222 and around 26 given two doses of MenACWY control vaccine. Trial participants were enrolled into age subgroups of 18-55, 56-69 and 70-plus years, which contained about 150, 27 and 61 TCR-sequenced participants, respectively. What the research found in general, with its limitations: Reportedly, close to half of the unique spike-specific TCRs recognized epitopes lying outside the regions that are mutated in the B.1.351 and B.1.1.7 variants. The 56-69-year group was small, and its depth increase did not reach significance, likely because of low power. Only five to seven AZD1222 recipients were SARS-CoV-2 seropositive at baseline, limiting conclusions about previously exposed vaccinees. After two AZD1222 doses, both the breadth and the depth of spike-specific TCRs were significantly higher than at day 0 and than in MenACWY recipients. The vaccine-associated CD4 TCRs covered the entire spike protein, and the dominant responses fell in regions 160-218 and 743-854. Participants were mostly white British and included more females than males, and it was suggested by the authors that clonal diversity may have been underestimated. Because no day 14 peak-response samples were available, repertoires were characterized only after the peak T cell response.

The meaning of the sample's time point label: baseline before first vaccination. Read against the paper, the sample's treatment or condition label means: meningococcal conjugate vaccine given as trial control. The vaccinee samples were drawn from two UK trials, COV001 and COV002, one of which was a single-blind randomized controlled phase 2/3 trial testing AZD1222 (ChAdOx1 nCoV-19) in healthy adults. For TCRbeta chain sequencing, PBMC samples from trial participants were taken at day 0 and at day 28 after the second dose. The sequence is built from TRBV28 and TRBJ1-3, with 9 bases aligning to TRBD1. This receptor was obtained from an adult in good health. The specimen comprised peripheral blood, sampled on day 0 of MenACWY control vaccination. The nucleotide sequence is TGTGCCAGCAGTCGTACAGGGGGCGGAAACACCATATATTTT. Its translation reads: CASSRTGGGNTIYF.